This T cell receptor beta chain was obtained from a study of shared clonotypes between healthy human individuals. Study outcomes and limitations: Incomplete sequencing of sorted subsets was indicated by rarefaction despite large depth. Clonotype sharing among donors was thought likely to change with sequencing depth. Relative to their counterparts shared across all four donors, non-shared clonotypes exhibited diminished generation probabilities.

Comments on this clone: Antigen unknown.

Healthy adults negative for HIV, lacking recent acute infections or vaccinations, served as donors. Sequenced by immunoSEQ multiplex PCR; TCRdb stores in-frame clones only, minus some. The sample lists hundreds of thousands of clones, over 65% occurring once. V lost 1 base and J lost 5; bases outside the gene matches: 6. The CDR3 covers 15 residues. The germline gives CDR1 MDHEN, CDR2 SYDVKM. The sequenced material came from memory CD4+ T cells sorted from blood. Subset given: CD45RA-negative fraction. J is TRBJ2-7 and V is TRBV28, with 9 bases fitting TRBD2. The sequence was obtained from a young woman in good health. The CDR3 DNA is TGTGCCAGCAGTTTATTTCGAGCGGGAGGCGACGAGCAGTACTTC. Its translation is CASSLFRAGGDEQYF.